This T cell receptor beta chain is drawn from a study of blood T cell repertoires in COVID-19. In the study overall: Whether acute or convalescent, the COVID-19 samples came from the United States, Italy and Spain. From T cells, B-cell-depleted T cells, or PBMCs came the material, which was cDNA or gDNA.

In the authors' workflow: Estimated nucleated cell counts came from reference gene primer amplification. Generated by immunoSEQ multiplex PCR, the TCRdb table keeps only in-frame clones and is missing some. The V and J calls and clone size were taken over from that table, and D and trimming were inferred from the DNA. This table holds more than 300,000 clones, about nine tenths found once. People in the exposed group encountered a COVID-19 case within 2 weeks before entering the study. V was trimmed by 0 bases and J by 4 bases, leaving 5 bases between them. Germline lookup yields CDR1 SGHDT and CDR2 YYEEEE. CDR3 size: 13 residues.

The V gene is TRBV5-6, the J gene TRBJ1-3; D ambiguous. The source material was PBMCs or T cells enriched from blood (not recorded which). The TCR was taken from a woman aged 35 to 49 who had been exposed to COVID-19. The DNA of the CDR3 is TGTGCCAGCAGCTTGGATCAGGGAAACACCATATATTTT. This gives the protein CASSLDQGNTIYF. Using reference TRBV5-6 and TRBJ1-3 for the parts outside the CDR3, the full variable domain is DAGVTQSPTHLIKTRGQQVTLRCSPKSGHDTVSWYQQALGQGPQFIFQYYEEEERQRGNFPDRFSGHQFPNYSSELNVNALLLGDSALYLCASSLDQGNTIYFGEGSWLTVV.